The present T cell receptor beta chain was sequenced within a study of blood T cell repertoires in COVID-19. Study-wide context: COVID-19 samples, acute and convalescent, were from the United States, Italy and Spain.

The CDR3 contains 15 residues. Germline values: CDR1 SGHKS, CDR2 YYEKEE (reference sequence). Deletions cut 4 bases from V and 0 bases from J, with 13 bases between. Assay: immunoSEQ multiplex PCR; the TCRdb copy retains only in-frame clones and omits some. The table has 75,000 to 85,000 clones, approximately 86% seen once. This clone showed up just a few times. V gene TRBV5-5 combines with J gene TRBJ1-1; D gene ambiguous. Sequencing was performed on peripheral blood. This TCR came from a human donor in a cohort sampled during active COVID-19. As DNA, the CDR3 is TGTGCCAGCAGCGTACCCACAGCCGTGAACACTGAAGCTTTCTTT. Translating it yields CASSVPTAVNTEAFF.